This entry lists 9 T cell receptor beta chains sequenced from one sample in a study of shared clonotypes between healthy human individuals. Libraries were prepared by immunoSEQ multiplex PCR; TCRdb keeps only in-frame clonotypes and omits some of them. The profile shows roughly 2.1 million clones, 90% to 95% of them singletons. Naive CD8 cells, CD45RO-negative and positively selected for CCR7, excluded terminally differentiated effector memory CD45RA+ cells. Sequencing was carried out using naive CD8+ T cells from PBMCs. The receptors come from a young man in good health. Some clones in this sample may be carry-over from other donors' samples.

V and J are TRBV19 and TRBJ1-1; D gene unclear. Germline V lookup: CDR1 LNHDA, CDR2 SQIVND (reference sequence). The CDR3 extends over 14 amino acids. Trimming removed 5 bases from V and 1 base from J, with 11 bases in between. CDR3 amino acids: CASSFFEGNTEAFF. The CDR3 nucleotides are TGTGCCAGTAGTTTTTTTGAGGGGAACACTGAAGCTTTCTTT. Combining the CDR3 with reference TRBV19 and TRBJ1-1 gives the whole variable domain DGGITQSPKYLFRKEGQNVTLSCEQNLNHDAMYWYRQDPGQGLRLIYYSQIVNDFQKGDIAEGYSVSREKKESFPLTVTSAQKNPTAFYLCASSFFEGNTEAFFGQGTRLTVV.

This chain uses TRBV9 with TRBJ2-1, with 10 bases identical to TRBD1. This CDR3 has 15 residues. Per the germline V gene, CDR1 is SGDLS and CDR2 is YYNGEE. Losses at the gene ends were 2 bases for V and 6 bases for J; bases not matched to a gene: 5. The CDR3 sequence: CASSVGTGAFNEQFF. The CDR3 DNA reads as TGTGCCAGCAGCGTCGGGACAGGGGCGTTCAATGAGCAGTTCTTC.

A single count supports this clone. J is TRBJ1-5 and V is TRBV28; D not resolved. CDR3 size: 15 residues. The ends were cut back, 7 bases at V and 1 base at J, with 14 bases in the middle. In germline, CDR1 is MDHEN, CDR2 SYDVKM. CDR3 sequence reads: CASKVGVWSNQPQHF. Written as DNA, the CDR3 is TGTGCCAGCAAGGTCGGAGTTTGGAGCAATCAGCCCCAGCATTTT. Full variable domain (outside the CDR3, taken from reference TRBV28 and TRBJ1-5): DVKVTQSSRYLVKRTGEKVFLECVQDMDHENMFWYRQDPGLGLRLIYFSYDVKMKEKGDIPEGYSVSREKKERFSLILESASTNQTSMYLCASKVGVWSNQPQHFGDGTRLSIL.

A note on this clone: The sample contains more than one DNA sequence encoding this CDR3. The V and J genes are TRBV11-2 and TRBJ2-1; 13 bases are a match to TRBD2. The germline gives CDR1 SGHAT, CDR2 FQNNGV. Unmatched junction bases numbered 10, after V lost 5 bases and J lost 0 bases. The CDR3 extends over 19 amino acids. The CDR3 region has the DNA TGTGCCAGCAGCCCGAGACTAGCGGGAGGCCCCAGCTCCTACAATGAGCAGTTCTTC. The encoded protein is CASSPRLAGGPSSYNEQFF.

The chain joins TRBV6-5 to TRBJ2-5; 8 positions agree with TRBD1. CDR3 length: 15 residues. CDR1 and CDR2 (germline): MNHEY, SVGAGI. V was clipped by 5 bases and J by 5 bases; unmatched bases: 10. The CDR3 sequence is CASSPETGVRETQYF. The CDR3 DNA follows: TGTGCCAGCAGTCCCGAGACAGGGGTCCGGGAGACCCAGTACTTC.

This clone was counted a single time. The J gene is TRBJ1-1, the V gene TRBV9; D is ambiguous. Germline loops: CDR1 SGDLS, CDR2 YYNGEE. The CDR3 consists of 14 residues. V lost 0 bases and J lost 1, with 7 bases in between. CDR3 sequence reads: CASSVEVWNTEAFF. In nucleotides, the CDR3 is TGTGCCAGCAGCGTAGAGGTCTGGAACACTGAAGCTTTCTTT.

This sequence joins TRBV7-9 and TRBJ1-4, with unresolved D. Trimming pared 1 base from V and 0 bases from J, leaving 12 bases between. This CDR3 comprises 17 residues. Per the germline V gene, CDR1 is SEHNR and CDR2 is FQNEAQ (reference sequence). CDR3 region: CASSLDSIAATNEKLFF. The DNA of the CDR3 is TGTGCCAGCAGCTTAGACTCGATAGCTGCAACTAATGAAAAACTGTTTTTT.

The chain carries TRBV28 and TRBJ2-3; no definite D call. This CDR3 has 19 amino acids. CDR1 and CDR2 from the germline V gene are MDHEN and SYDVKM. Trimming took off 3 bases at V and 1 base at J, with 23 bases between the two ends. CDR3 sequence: CASSFRVLGRALRTDTQYF. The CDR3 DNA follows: TGTGCCAGCAGTTTCCGCGTACTCGGAAGGGCACTACGCACAGATACGCAGTATTTT.

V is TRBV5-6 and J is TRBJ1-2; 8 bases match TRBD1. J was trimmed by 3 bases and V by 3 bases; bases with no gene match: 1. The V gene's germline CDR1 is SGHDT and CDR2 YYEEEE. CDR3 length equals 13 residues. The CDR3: CASSSTGDYGYTF. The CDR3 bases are TGTGCCAGCAGCTCGACAGGGGACTATGGCTACACCTTC.